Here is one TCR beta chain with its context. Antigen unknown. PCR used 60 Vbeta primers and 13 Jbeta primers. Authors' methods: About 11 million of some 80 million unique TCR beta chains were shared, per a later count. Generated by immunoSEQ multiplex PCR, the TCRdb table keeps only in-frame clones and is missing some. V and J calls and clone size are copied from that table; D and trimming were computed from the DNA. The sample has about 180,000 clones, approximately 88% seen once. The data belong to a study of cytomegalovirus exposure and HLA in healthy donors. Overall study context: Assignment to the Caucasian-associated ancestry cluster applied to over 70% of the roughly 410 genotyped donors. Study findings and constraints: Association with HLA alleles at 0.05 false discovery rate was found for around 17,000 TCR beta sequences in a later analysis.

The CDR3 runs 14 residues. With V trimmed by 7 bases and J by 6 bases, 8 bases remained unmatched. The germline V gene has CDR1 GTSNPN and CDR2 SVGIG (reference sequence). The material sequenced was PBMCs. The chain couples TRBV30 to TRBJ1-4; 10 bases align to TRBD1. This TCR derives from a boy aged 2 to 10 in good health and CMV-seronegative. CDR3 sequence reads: CASGDRGGDEKLFF. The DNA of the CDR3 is TGTGCCTCTGGGGACAGGGGAGGGGATGAAAAACTGTTTTTT. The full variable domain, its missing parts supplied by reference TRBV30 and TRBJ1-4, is SQTIHQWPATLVQPVGSPLSLECTVEGTSNPNLYWYRQAAGRGLQLLFYSVGIGQISSEVPQNLSASRPQDRQFILSSKKLLLSDSGFYLCASGDRGGDEKLFFGSGTQLSVL.